This T cell receptor (beta chain) was obtained from a study of beta chain features in type 1 diabetes. Study results and limitations: High TCR expression in some cells could lead to their over-representation in cDNA sequencing. The study found moderately but significantly shorter TCRB CDR3s in all four CD4+ subsets of Type 1 diabetes patients.

Points on this clone: Its matching antigen is unknown.

V gave up 7 bases and J gave up 6 bases, with 12 bases separating them. This CDR3 is built from 11 residues. Germline-derived CDR1 and CDR2 are SQVTM and ANQGSEA. The study reverse transcribed the entire isolated RNA, so it sequenced expressed TCRB transcripts. TCRdb keeps only in-frame clones here, not all; method: immunoSEQ multiplex PCR. There are some 330,000 clones in the sample; around 12% occur only once, and approximately 0.011% lies in the top ten. CD45RO/CCR7/CD25/CD127/CD95/CD27 separated CD4+ naive, central memory, regulatory and stem cell-like memory cells by sorting. Purity (above 95%) was reached by all sorted populations.

Material: naive CD4+ T cells from blood. This receptor was taken from a woman between 18 and 29 years old with type 1 diabetes. The chain has TRBV29-1 and TRBJ1-2; possibly TRBD1 for D (5 bases). Here the CDR3 reads CSARGGNGYTF. CDR3 bases: TGCAGCGCGCGGGGGGGAAATGGCTACACCTTC.